Sequencing of this T cell receptor (beta chain) was carried out in a study of STAT3 mutations in large granular lymphocyte leukemia. The CDR3 covers 15 residues. Deletions cut 4 bases from V and 7 bases from J, with 17 bases between. CDR1 and CDR2 (germline): SGHNT, YYREEE (reference sequence). The method was immunoSEQ multiplex PCR; TCRdb's version includes in-frame clones alone and lacks a portion of them. The table shows more than 7,000 clones, with about 89% occurring only once. On this clone: Its matching antigen is unknown.

Overall study findings and caveats: Persisting codominant clonotypes may have hidden a small pathogenic clone. In T-cell large granular lymphocyte leukemia, about half of patients showed multiple immunodominant subclonotypes. After therapy, about 35% of the 18 patients switched clonotypes, all new clones STAT3 wild type.

Sequenced material: peripheral blood mononuclear cells. The clonotype originates from a man aged 80 or over with T-cell large granular lymphocyte leukemia. Some clones in this sample may be carry-over from other donors' samples. The rearrangement uses TRBV5-4 and TRBJ1-4; unclear D gene. CDR3 nucleotides: TGTGCCAGCAGCCCGGAGGAAATGCGAGGTGAAAAACTGTTTTTT. It translates to CASSPEEMRGEKLFF.